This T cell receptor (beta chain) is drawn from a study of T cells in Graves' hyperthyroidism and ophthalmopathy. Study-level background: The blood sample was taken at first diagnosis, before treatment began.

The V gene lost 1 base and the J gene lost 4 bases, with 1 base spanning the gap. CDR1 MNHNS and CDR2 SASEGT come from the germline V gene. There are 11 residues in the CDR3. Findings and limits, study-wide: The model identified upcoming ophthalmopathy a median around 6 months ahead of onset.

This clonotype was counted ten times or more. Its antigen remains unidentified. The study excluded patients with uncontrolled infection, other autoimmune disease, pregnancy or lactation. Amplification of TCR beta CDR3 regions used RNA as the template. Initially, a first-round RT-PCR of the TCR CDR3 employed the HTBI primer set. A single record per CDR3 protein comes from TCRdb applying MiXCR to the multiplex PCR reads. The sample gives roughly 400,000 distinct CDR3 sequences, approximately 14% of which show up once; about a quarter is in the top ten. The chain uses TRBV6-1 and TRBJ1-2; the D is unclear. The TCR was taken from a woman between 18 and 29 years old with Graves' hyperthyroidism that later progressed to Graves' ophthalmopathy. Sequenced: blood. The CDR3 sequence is CASSEGYGYTF. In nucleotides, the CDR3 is TGTGCCAGCAGTGAAGGCTATGGCTACACCTTC.